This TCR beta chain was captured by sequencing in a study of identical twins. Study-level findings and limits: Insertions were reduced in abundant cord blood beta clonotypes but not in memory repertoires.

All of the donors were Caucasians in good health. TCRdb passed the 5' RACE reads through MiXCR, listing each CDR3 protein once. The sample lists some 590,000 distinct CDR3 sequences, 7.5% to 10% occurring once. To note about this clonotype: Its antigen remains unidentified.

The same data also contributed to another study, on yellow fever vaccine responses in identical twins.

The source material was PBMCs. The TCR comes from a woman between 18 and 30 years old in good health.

The DNA of the CDR3 is TGTGCCAGCAGCCGCAATCTAGCGGGGGGGCTGACCGAGACCCAGTACTTC. Amino acid sequence: CASSRNLAGGLTETQYF. The chain couples TRBV7-2 to TRBJ2-5; 12 nucleotides align to TRBD2. The CDR3 covers 17 residues. J gave up 5 bases and V 5 bases, and 12 bases lay outside the gene matches. CDR1 is SGHTA and CDR2 is FQGNSA in the germline V gene.